This TCR beta chain was found in a study of blood T cell repertoires in COVID-19. In the study overall: Researchers got acute and convalescent COVID-19 samples from the United States, Italy and Spain.

The table came from immunoSEQ multiplex PCR; TCRdb's copy has only in-frame clones and leaves some out. Among hundreds of thousands of clones listed, less than 90% were seen once. This clone was detected only once. Germline CDR1 and CDR2: SGDLS and YYNGEE. The CDR3 runs to 13 residues. V shed 3 bases and J shed 11 bases, with 17 bases lying between them. Sequenced material: peripheral blood. This rearrangement joins TRBV9 to TRBJ1-2; no definite D call. The TCR comes from a woman of 80 years or more with active or convalescent COVID-19. The DNA of the CDR3 is TGTGCCAGCAGCGCCCCCCATATGATCGGGTACACCTTC. Translating gives CASSAPHMIGYTF.